One and the same sample provided the 26 T cell receptor beta chains below, sequenced in a study of blood T cell repertoires in COVID-19 (dated by TCRdb to about 2020). The receptor library was made with the immunoSEQ multiplex PCR assay. The clones in this table, taken by TCRdb from immuneACCESS, are in-frame only. Not every clone is retained; where verified, under half of the shortfall comes from an unresolved V gene, and the cause of the rest is unknown. The sample has almost 250,000 clones on record, roughly 85% of them singletons. Over 7.5% of the sample is taken by the ten largest. Sequencing was performed on PBMCs or T cells enriched from blood (not recorded which). These receptors were collected from a woman aged 45 to 65 with acute COVID-19.

This sequence joins TRBV9 and TRBJ2-3; 15 bases align to TRBD2. This CDR3 comprises 16 residues. V trimming: 4 bases; J trimming: 4 bases; junction bases outside the gene matches: 4. Germline V gives CDR1 SGDLS, CDR2 YYNGEE. The CDR3 region has the DNA TGTGCCAGCAGCCAGGGACTAGCGGGGGGATCAGATACGCAGTATTTT. Translating it yields CASSQGLAGGSDTQYF. Looking up the rest from reference TRBV9 and TRBJ2-3 gives the full variable domain: DSGVTQTPKHLITATGQRVTLRCSPRSGDLSVYWYQQSLDQGLQFLIQYYNGEERAKGNILERFSAQQFPDLHSELNLSSLELGDSALYFCASSQGLAGGSDTQYFGPGTRLTVL.

The J gene is TRBJ1-5, the V gene TRBV15, with 8 positions matching TRBD1. The CDR3 spans 14 residues. Germline V lookup: CDR1 LNHNV, CDR2 YYDKDF (reference sequence). V lost 4 bases to trimming and J lost 9 bases; unmatched junction nucleotides: 8. The CDR3 DNA is TGTGCCACCAGCACAAGGGAAACAGGGGGGCCCCAGCATTTT. Protein sequence: CATSTRETGGPQHF.

This chain joins TRBV19 and TRBJ1-1, with a tentative D call TRBD1 (6 bases). The CDR3 is 14 residues long. V was clipped by 6 bases and J by 6 bases, with 17 bases between them. Germline assignment: CDR1 LNHDA and CDR2 SQIVND (reference sequence). CDR3 in DNA: TGTGCCAGTAGGGGGGACCGGGACACCCCTGAAGCTTTCTTT. Its protein is CASRGDRDTPEAFF.

The J gene is TRBJ1-1, the V gene TRBV7-2; D gene ambiguous. The V end lost 5 bases, the J end lost 9 bases, and 16 bases lay between the germline ends. The CDR3 sequence is 13 residues long. In germline, CDR1 is SGHTA, CDR2 FQGNSA. CDR3 nucleotides: TGTGCCAGCAGCCCGCGCGGTGAGTGGAAAGCTTTCTTT. This codes for CASSPRGEWKAFF. The full variable domain, with the rest looked up from reference TRBV7-2 and TRBJ1-1, is GAGVSQSPSNKVTEKGKDVELRCDPISGHTALYWYRQSLGQGLEFLIYFQGNSAPDKSGLPSDRFSAERTGGSVSTLTIQRTQQEDSAVYLCASSPRGEWKAFFGQGTRLTVV.

This chain uses TRBV18 with TRBJ1-2; D remains unclear. Germline V gene lookup returns CDR1 KGHSH and CDR2 LQKENI. The germline V and J ends were trimmed by 3 bases and 6 bases, with 11 bases remaining between them. CDR3 size: 13 residues. DNA for the CDR3: TGTGCCAGCTCACCGGGTGGAGTTAATGGCTACACCTTC. Amino acids: CASSPGGVNGYTF.

The V gene is TRBV5-1, the J gene TRBJ2-3; 9 bases fit TRBD2. This CDR3 is 17 amino acids long. V lost 2 bases and J lost 0; bases outside the gene matches: 7. CDR1 is SGHRS and CDR2 is YFSETQ in the germline V gene. The CDR3 DNA reads TGCGCCAGCAGCTTCGTCGTTAGCGGGGGCAGCACAGATACGCAGTATTTT. Translating gives CASSFVVSGGSTDTQYF.

V is TRBV3-1 (or the pseudogene TRBV3-2) and J is TRBJ1-2; D possibly corresponds to TRBD1 (6 bases). CDR3 length equals 14 residues. Per the germline V gene, CDR1 is LGHDT and CDR2 is YNNKEL (reference sequence). V was shortened by 0 bases and J by 7 bases, with 12 bases between the two germline ends. The CDR3 nucleotides are TGTGCCAGCAGCCAAGAGGGGGCTAGGTCTGGCTACACCTTC. It specifies CASSQEGARSGYTF.

V usage is TRBV30 and J usage is TRBJ1-3; the D gene is possibly TRBD1 (5 bases). V was cut by 3 bases and J by 3 bases, with 12 bases left in between. This CDR3 region has 14 residues. Germline CDR1 GTSNPN, CDR2 SVGIG (reference sequence). CDR3 sequence: CAWRVLGVGNTIYF. In DNA form, the CDR3 reads TGTGCCTGGAGGGTTTTAGGGGTTGGAAACACCATATATTTT. Full variable domain (rest looked up from reference TRBV30 and TRBJ1-3): SQTIHQWPATLVQPVGSPLSLECTVEGTSNPNLYWYRQAAGRGLQLLFYSVGIGQISSEVPQNLSASRPQDRQFILSSKKLLLSDSGFYLCAWRVLGVGNTIYFGEGSWLTVV.

The chain couples TRBV7-3 to TRBJ1-2; 9 bases map to TRBD1. CDR1 and CDR2 from the germline V gene are SGHTA and FQGTGA. The CDR3 extends over 15 amino acids. After removal of 5 bases from V and 5 bases from J, the junction contained 9 bases not matched to a gene. For the CDR3, the DNA is TGTGCCAGCAGCCCAACCACGGGACAGGGTTATGGCTACACCTTC. It codes for CASSPTTGQGYGYTF. Combining the CDR3 with reference TRBV7-3 and TRBJ1-2 gives the whole variable domain GAGVSQTPSNKVTEKGKYVELRCDPISGHTALYWYRQSLGQGPEFLIYFQGTGAADDSGLPNDRFFAVRPEGSVSTLKIQRTERGDSAVYLCASSPTTGQGYGYTFGSGTRLTVV.

The chain joins TRBV5-8 to TRBJ1-1, with 8 bases that match TRBD1. Germline trimming cut 4 bases from V and 0 bases from J; bases unmatched to any gene: 8. CDR1 is SGHTS, CDR2 YDEGEE, per germline. There are 16 residues in the CDR3. The CDR3 loop is CASSRKDRALNTEAFF. CDR3 sequence (DNA): TGTGCCAGCAGCAGAAAGGACAGGGCCTTGAACACTGAAGCTTTCTTT.

J is TRBJ2-7 and V is TRBV6-5; D ambiguous. The CDR3 extends over 14 amino acids. V was shortened by 7 bases and J by 0 bases, with 13 bases between the two germline ends. The V gene's germline CDR1 is MNHEY and CDR2 SVGAGI. The CDR3 DNA reads TGTGCCAGCAAAGAGGCAGTAAGCTCCTACGAGCAGTACTTC. It specifies CASKEAVSSYEQYF.

The sample holds a few counts of this clone. This chain links TRBV5-1 with TRBJ1-2; unclear D gene. This CDR3 is built from 15 residues. Looked up from germline, CDR1 is SGHRS and CDR2 is YFSETQ. Trimming took off 0 bases at V and 5 bases at J, with 14 bases between the two ends. CDR3 in DNA: TGCGCCAGCAGCTTGGAGGCATTCGGAGGTTATGGCTACACCTTC. Protein: CASSLEAFGGYGYTF.

V gene TRBV5-6 combines with J gene TRBJ2-3, with D maybe TRBD2 (5 bases). The length of the CDR3 is 13 residues. The germline CDR1 and CDR2 sequences are SGHDT and YYEEEE. Trimming removed 4 bases from V and 2 bases from J, with 8 bases in between. In nucleotides, the CDR3 is TGTGCCAGCAGCCGGGATTTCACAGATACGCAGTATTTT. It specifies CASSRDFTDTQYF.

This chain links TRBV5-5 with TRBJ1-6, with 11 bases identical to TRBD1. Germline V gene data show CDR1 as SGHKS and CDR2 as YYEKEE (reference sequence). The CDR3 runs to 18 residues. With 3 bases clipped from V and 7 bases from J, the junction kept 12 bases outside the gene matches. The CDR3, as DNA: TGTGCCAGCAGCTCCGGGACAGGGGGGGGATTTTACAATTCACCCCTCCACTTT. Encoded protein: CASSSGTGGGFYNSPLHF.

This clone is a singleton in its sample. The chain has TRBV5-4 and TRBJ2-1; 12 bases agree with TRBD2. Trimming cost V 5 bases and J 5 bases; bases outside gene matches: 5. The CDR3 totals 15 residues. Looked up from germline, CDR1 is SGHNT and CDR2 is YYREEE (reference sequence). This CDR3 is CASRSTSGRHNEQFF. CDR3 nucleotide sequence: TGTGCCAGCAGGTCGACTAGCGGGAGACACAATGAGCAGTTCTTC.

This clone was detected only once. The genes are TRBV12-1 and TRBJ1-5. TRBV12-1 is shown as a pseudogene. This CDR3 region has 19 residues. CDR3 sequence reads: CASSSASRGCNNSNQPQHF. CDR3 DNA sequence: TGTGCCAGCAGCTCCGCTTCTCGGGGGTGTAATAATAGCAATCAGCCCCAGCATTTT.

The rearrangement uses TRBV5-5 and TRBJ1-3, with unresolved D. V was shortened by 0 bases and J by 3 bases, with 7 bases between the two germline ends. Per germline, CDR1 SGHKS and CDR2 YYEKEE (reference sequence). This CDR3 contains 14 residues. This CDR3 reads CASSLVAFGNTIYF. The DNA of the CDR3 is TGTGCCAGCAGCTTGGTGGCCTTTGGAAACACCATATATTTT.

The chain uses TRBV27 and TRBJ1-2, with D hard to call. CDR1 and CDR2 from the germline V gene are MNHEY and SMNVEV (reference sequence). The CDR3 extends over 14 amino acids. V lost 0 bases and J 4 bases, leaving 9 bases between the germline ends. CDR3 DNA: TGTGCCAGCAGTTTATCGTCCTCAGGCTATGGCTACACCTTC. Translated, it gives CASSLSSSGYGYTF.

The chain recombines TRBV19 with TRBJ1-2; 9 positions match TRBD1. The CDR3 is made up of 14 amino acids. V dropped 7 bases and J dropped 4; count of bases not matched to a gene: 7. Germline V gene lookup returns CDR1 LNHDA and CDR2 SQIVND (reference sequence). The CDR3 spells CASTAQGAAYGYTF. Written as DNA, the CDR3 is TGTGCCAGTACCGCACAGGGGGCGGCCTATGGCTACACCTTC.

The genes are TRBV7-2 and TRBJ2-1, with 7 positions matching TRBD2. V lost 3 bases and J lost 7; bases outside the gene matches: 6. Germline-derived CDR1 and CDR2 are SGHTA and FQGNSA. This CDR3 has 14 residues. This CDR3 is CASSFGQGGNEQFF. CDR3 sequence (DNA): TGTGCCAGCAGCTTCGGTCAGGGAGGGAATGAGCAGTTCTTC.

The V call is TRBV18, the J call TRBJ1-5; D gene unclear. This CDR3 is built from 12 residues. The germline CDR1 and CDR2 sequences are KGHSH and LQKENI. The V gene lost 5 bases and the J gene lost 4 bases, with 6 bases spanning the gap. DNA for the CDR3: TGTGCCAGCTCATCTAAAAATCAGCCCCAGCATTTT. Protein: CASSSKNQPQHF.

The chain couples TRBV18 to TRBJ1-5; the match to TRBD1 covers 7 bases. CDR3 length: 13 amino acids. The ends lost 3 bases at V and 7 bases at J; junction bases unmatched: 3. The germline CDR1 and CDR2 sequences are KGHSH and LQKENI. In DNA, the CDR3 is TGTGCCAGCTCACCGGGGGACAGCCAGCCCCAGCATTTT. It translates to CASSPGDSQPQHF.

This chain links TRBV18 with TRBJ1-1; a weak D match, TRBD1 (5 bases). The germline CDR1 and CDR2 sequences are KGHSH and LQKENI. V was clipped by 2 bases and J by 6 bases, with 10 bases between them. The CDR3 spans 13 residues. The CDR3: CASSPNRDSEAFF. DNA of the CDR3: TGTGCCAGCTCACCAAACCGGGACTCTGAAGCTTTCTTT. Based on the CDR3 plus reference TRBV18 and TRBJ1-1, the full variable domain is NAGVMQNPRHLVRRRGQEARLRCSPMKGHSHVYWYRQLPEEGLKFMVYLQKENIIDESGMPKERFSAEFPKEGPSILRIQQVVRGDSAAYFCASSPNRDSEAFFGQGTRLTVV.

The gene calls are TRBV30 and TRBJ2-7; no clear D gene. Germline V gene lookup returns CDR1 GTSNPN and CDR2 SVGIG (reference sequence). This CDR3 contains 13 residues. Trimming pared 0 bases from V and 2 bases from J, leaving 8 bases between. The CDR3 is CAWSVAETYEQYF. CDR3 nucleotides: TGTGCCTGGAGTGTCGCAGAAACCTACGAGCAGTACTTC. The variable domain in full, completed from reference TRBV30 and TRBJ2-7, reads SQTIHQWPATLVQPVGSPLSLECTVEGTSNPNLYWYRQAAGRGLQLLFYSVGIGQISSEVPQNLSASRPQDRQFILSSKKLLLSDSGFYLCAWSVAETYEQYFGPGTRLTVT.

The V call is TRBV19, the J call TRBJ2-2; 13 bases match TRBD2. This CDR3 is built from 19 residues. Germline V CDR1 and CDR2: LNHDA, SQIVND (reference sequence). V trimming: 4 bases; J trimming: 2 bases; junction bases outside the gene matches: 10. CDR3 DNA: TGTGCCAGTAGTACCAGTAGACTAGCGGGGGGCGTAAACACCGGGGAGCTGTTTTTT. Amino acids: CASSTSRLAGGVNTGELFF. The variable domain in full, completed from reference TRBV19 and TRBJ2-2, reads DGGITQSPKYLFRKEGQNVTLSCEQNLNHDAMYWYRQDPGQGLRLIYYSQIVNDFQKGDIAEGYSVSREKKESFPLTVTSAQKNPTAFYLCASSTSRLAGGVNTGELFFGEGSRLTVL.

The gene calls are TRBV6-2 or TRBV6-3 and TRBJ1-1, with D maybe TRBD1 (6 bases). The CDR3 loop spans 14 amino acids. Looked up from germline, CDR1 is MNHEY and CDR2 is SVGEGT. Trimming pared 4 bases from V and 9 bases from J, leaving 18 bases between. The CDR3 DNA is TGTGCCAGCAGTTCGCCAGACAGGTTGGGGAAAGCTTTCTTT. It translates to CASSSPDRLGKAFF.